These 6 T cell receptor beta chains share one sample of origin, sequenced in a study of cytomegalovirus exposure and HLA in healthy donors. PCR used 60 Vbeta primers and 13 Jbeta primers. This table comes from immunoSEQ multiplex PCR, and its TCRdb copy is limited to in-frame clones, with some not included. Found here are 60,000 to 85,000 clones, about four fifths of them singletons; the top ten hold 1.5% to 2%. Sequenced input: PBMCs. These receptor sequences come from a middle-aged man in good health and CMV-seronegative.

The rearrangement links TRBV6-5 to TRBJ2-1, with TRBD2 matching over 11 bases. CDR3 length equals 15 residues. Germline assignment: CDR1 MNHEY and CDR2 SVGAGI. V dropped 7 bases and J dropped 8; count of bases not matched to a gene: 10. CDR3: CASTTSGSTSDEQFF. In DNA form, the CDR3 reads TGTGCCAGCACAACTAGCGGGAGTACGAGCGATGAGCAGTTCTTC.

The gene calls are TRBV5-6 and TRBJ2-1; TRBD2 agrees at 10 bases. This CDR3 is built from 14 residues. The V gene end was trimmed by 5 bases and the J gene end by 4 bases; junction bases not matched to a gene: 3. Germline values: CDR1 SGHDT, CDR2 YYEEEE. The CDR3 loop reads CASSTSGVYNEQFF. The CDR3 coding sequence is TGTGCCAGCAGTACTAGCGGGGTATACAATGAGCAGTTCTTC.

This clone was detected only a few times. The V gene is TRBV19, the J gene TRBJ2-1; tentatively, D is TRBD1 (5 bases). CDR1 and CDR2 from the germline V gene are LNHDA and SQIVND (reference sequence). Between the trimmed V and J ends, which lost 7 bases and 2 bases, there was a span of 18 bases. This CDR3 contains 16 residues. This CDR3 reads CASTVGKGPPYNEQFF. The CDR3 DNA follows: TGTGCCAGTACCGTAGGGAAGGGGCCCCCCTACAATGAGCAGTTCTTC.

The chain is built from TRBV27 and TRBJ2-7; TRBD2 matches 13 bases. The trim removed 5 bases at V and 4 bases at J, leaving 11 bases unmatched. The V gene's germline CDR1 is MNHEY and CDR2 SMNVEV (reference sequence). This CDR3 is 17 amino acids long. This chain's CDR3 is CASSKGLAGEGAYEQYF. The CDR3 region has the DNA TGTGCCAGCAGTAAAGGACTAGCGGGAGAGGGGGCTTACGAGCAGTACTTC.

The V gene is TRBV6-6, the J gene TRBJ2-2, with D unclear. This CDR3 is built from 16 residues. The V end was cut by 2 bases, the J end by 2 bases, with 12 bases between. CDR1 is MNHNY, CDR2 SVGAGI, per germline (reference sequence). CDR3 region: CASSYSEPFNTGELFF. CDR3 coding DNA: TGTGCCAGCAGTTACAGCGAGCCCTTTAACACCGGGGAGCTGTTTTTT.

The rearrangement uses TRBV27 and TRBJ2-1; TRBD2 matches at 15 bases. Germline loops: CDR1 MNHEY, CDR2 SMNVEV (reference sequence). The CDR3 is 18 residues long. Trimming at V came to 6 bases and at J to 2 bases, leaving 8 bases not matched to a gene. As DNA, the CDR3 is TGTGCCAGCAGCCCCGGACTAGCGGGAGGGCCCCCCTACAATGAGCAGTTCTTC. This codes for CASSPGLAGGPPYNEQFF.